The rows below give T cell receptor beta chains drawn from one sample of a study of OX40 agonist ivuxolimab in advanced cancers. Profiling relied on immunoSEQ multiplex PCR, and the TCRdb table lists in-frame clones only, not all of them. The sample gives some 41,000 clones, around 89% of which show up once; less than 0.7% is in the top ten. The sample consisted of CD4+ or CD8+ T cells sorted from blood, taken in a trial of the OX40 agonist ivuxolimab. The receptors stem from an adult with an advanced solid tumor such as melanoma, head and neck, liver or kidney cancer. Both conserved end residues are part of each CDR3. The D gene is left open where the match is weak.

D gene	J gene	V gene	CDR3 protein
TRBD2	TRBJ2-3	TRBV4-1	CASSQEGRAGGPADTQYF
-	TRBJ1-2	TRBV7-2	CASNQRGYGYTF
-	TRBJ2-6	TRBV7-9	CASSFDSTGANVLTF
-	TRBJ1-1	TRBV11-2	CASTRGLADTEAFF
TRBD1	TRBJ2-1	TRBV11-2	CASSATGTGRFF
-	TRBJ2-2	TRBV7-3	CASSLSPGTNTGELFF
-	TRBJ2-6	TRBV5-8	CASRRRGGGANVLTF
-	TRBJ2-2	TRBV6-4	CASSLLPNTGELFF
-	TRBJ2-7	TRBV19	CASSIRGDTPYEQYF
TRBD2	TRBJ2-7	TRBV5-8	CASSLGKAGAYEQYF
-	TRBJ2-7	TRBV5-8	CASSLRSGNEQYF
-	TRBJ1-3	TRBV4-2	CASSQDHGNTIYF
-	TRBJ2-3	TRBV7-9	CASSSSGGDTQYF
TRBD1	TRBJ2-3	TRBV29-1	CSVPGQAPDTQYF
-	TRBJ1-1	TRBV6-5	CASSPPPLRRTEAFF
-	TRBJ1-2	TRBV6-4	CASNLPGMETF
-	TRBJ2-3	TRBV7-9	CASTQLRLGIDTQYF
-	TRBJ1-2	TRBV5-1	CASSLVEGGGYTF
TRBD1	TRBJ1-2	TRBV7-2	CASSSRQGSYGYTF
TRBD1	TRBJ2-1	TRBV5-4	CASSLDRATYNEQFF
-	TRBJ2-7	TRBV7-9	CASGTDSPPYEQYF
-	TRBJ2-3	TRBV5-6	CASTLGQHGADTQYF
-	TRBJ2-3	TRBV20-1	CSASTRDTQYF
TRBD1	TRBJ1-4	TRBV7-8	CASSRRRTGLSSTNEKLFF
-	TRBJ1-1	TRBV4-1	CASSHPLLMNTEAFF
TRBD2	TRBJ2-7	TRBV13	CASSRAAGGYYEQYF
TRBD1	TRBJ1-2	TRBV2	CASSKGQGHRLIYYGYTF
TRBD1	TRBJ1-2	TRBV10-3	CAISDLGTGTDGYTF
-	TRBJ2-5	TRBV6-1	CASSGQTYRVKKTQYF
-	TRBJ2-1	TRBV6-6	CASSAEGEQFF
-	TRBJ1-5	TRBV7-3	CASSLRRGQPQHF
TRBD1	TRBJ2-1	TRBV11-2	CASSFGQGTYNEQFF
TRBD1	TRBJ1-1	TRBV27	CASSKTGSEKKAFF
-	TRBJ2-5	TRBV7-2	CASSVQETQYF
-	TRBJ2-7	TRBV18	CASSPNRDEQYF
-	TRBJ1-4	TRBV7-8	CASSPRVGPLEKLFF
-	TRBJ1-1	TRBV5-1	CASSSSAGRAEAFF
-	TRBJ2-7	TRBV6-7	CAAGVFRYEQYF
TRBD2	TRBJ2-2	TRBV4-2	CASTLGGGGAYTGELFF
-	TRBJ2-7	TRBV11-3	CASSLRSSSSYEQYF
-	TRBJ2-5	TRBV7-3	CASSPQQDGTQYF
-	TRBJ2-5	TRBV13	CASSTVAGTQYF